Sequencing of this TCR beta chain was carried out in a study of shared clonotypes between healthy human individuals. Comment on this clone: Its antigen is unknown.

The study's findings and limits: Sampling involved blood alone; tissue repertoires likely differ.

With 5 bases removed from V and 4 bases from J, the gap between germline ends came to 14 bases. Per the germline V gene, CDR1 is SGHTA and CDR2 is FQGTGA. CDR3 size: 15 residues. For every subset, genomic DNA was evenly distributed across several immunoSEQ plates. TCRdb's copy holds only in-frame clones and misses some; the assay was immunoSEQ multiplex PCR. The profile shows approximately 2.5 million clones, roughly nine tenths of them singletons. The TCR sequence derives from a man between 18 and 35 years old in good health. Sequenced sample: naive CD4+ T cells sorted from blood. Sample subset: CD45RA+ positively selected. The rearrangement joins TRBV7-3 to TRBJ2-2, with D uncertain. CDR3 nucleotides: TGTGCCAGCAGCCCAAACCCAGGCCCCACCGGGGAGCTGTTTTTT. Amino acid sequence: CASSPNPGPTGELFF.